The 15 T cell receptor beta chains given below trace back to one sample, sequenced in a study of blood T cell repertoires in COVID-19. Only in-frame clones appear in the TCRdb table, and some are missing; sequencing was by immunoSEQ multiplex PCR. Altogether a few hundred thousand clones are present, about 85% being singletons, with the ten largest covering 0.85% to 1%. The sample consisted of peripheral blood. These receptors all stem from a human donor with COVID-19, enrolled during active disease. The donor label of this sample is uncertain.

The chain is built from TRBV30 and TRBJ2-1; 11 positions match TRBD2. The CDR3 sequence is 14 residues long. With 0 bases clipped from V and 10 bases from J, the junction kept 5 bases outside the gene matches. Germline V gene sequence: CDR1 GTSNPN, CDR2 SVGIG (reference sequence). DNA for the CDR3: TGTGCCTGGAGTGTACTAGCGGGGGCATACGAGCAGTTCTTC. This codes for CAWSVLAGAYEQFF.

The chain links TRBV7-3 to TRBJ2-7; 11 bases are a match to TRBD2. Germline CDR1 is SGHTA and CDR2 is FQGTGA. CDR3 size: 15 residues. Unmatched junction bases numbered 8, after V lost 3 bases and J lost 7 bases. The CDR3 bases are TGTGCCAGCAGCTTGGGGATAGCGGGAGGGCCGGAGCAGTACTTC. Amino acids: CASSLGIAGGPEQYF.

The chain is built from TRBV7-8 and TRBJ1-1; D not certain. Germline V CDR1 and CDR2: SGHVS, FQNEAQ. The CDR3 spans 13 residues. V lost 5 bases and J 0 bases, leaving 7 bases between the germline ends. In DNA, the CDR3 is TGTGCCAGCAGCCGCGCCATGAACACTGAAGCTTTCTTT. Protein product: CASSRAMNTEAFF.

This chain connects TRBV28 to TRBJ1-6; 8 bases align to TRBD1. The CDR3 loop spans 17 amino acids. The germline gives CDR1 MDHEN, CDR2 SYDVKM. Trimming cost V 5 bases and J 10 bases; bases outside gene matches: 16. The CDR3 DNA follows: TGTGCCAGCAGTGACCCCAGGGGGCGAGGGGTAAACTCACCCCTCCACTTT. Encoded protein: CASSDPRGRGVNSPLHF.

The chain joins TRBV6-5 to TRBJ1-1, with D possibly being TRBD1 (6 bases). Germline V gene sequence: CDR1 MNHEY, CDR2 SVGAGI. The V end was cut by 2 bases, the J end by 0 bases, with 13 bases between. The CDR3 has 16 amino acids. CDR3 in DNA: TGTGCCAGCAGTTACGATCAGGGGTTGATGAACACTGAAGCTTTCTTT. Amino acid sequence: CASSYDQGLMNTEAFF.

This chain uses TRBV24-1 with TRBJ2-1, with TRBD2 matching 12 bases. This CDR3 has 17 residues. V was clipped by 5 bases and J by 8 bases; unmatched bases: 12. Germline assignment: CDR1 KGHDR and CDR2 SFDVKD. The CDR3 reads CATSGRETSGSVHEQFF. The CDR3 DNA is TGTGCCACCAGTGGGAGAGAGACTAGCGGGAGTGTCCATGAGCAGTTCTTC.

V usage is TRBV28 and J usage is TRBJ2-7; D may be TRBD2 (5 bases). The CDR3 totals 16 residues. Trimming took 6 bases from V and 5 from J, leaving 23 bases between them. Looked up from germline, CDR1 is MDHEN and CDR2 is SYDVKM. The CDR3 coding sequence is TGTGCCAGCAGCTTGAGACGGGGTGACCCCAACAACGAGCAGTACTTC. This codes for CASSLRRGDPNNEQYF.

This clone was seen just once. The V call is TRBV28, the J call TRBJ1-4; 7 bases map to TRBD1. Germline lookup yields CDR1 MDHEN and CDR2 SYDVKM. This CDR3 is built from 14 residues. V lost 5 bases to trimming and J lost 5 bases; unmatched junction nucleotides: 5. The CDR3 DNA sequence: TGTGCCAGCAGTAAACAGGGGTTAAATGAAAAACTGTTTTTT. Its translation: CASSKQGLNEKLFF. Using reference TRBV28 and TRBJ1-4 for the parts outside the CDR3, the full variable domain is DVKVTQSSRYLVKRTGEKVFLECVQDMDHENMFWYRQDPGLGLRLIYFSYDVKMKEKGDIPEGYSVSREKKERFSLILESASTNQTSMYLCASSKQGLNEKLFFGSGTQLSVL.

The J gene is TRBJ2-1, the V gene TRBV10-2; the match to TRBD2 covers 14 bases. The CDR3 is 14 amino acids. V was pared by 8 bases and J by 8 bases, with 5 bases of the junction left unmatched. CDR1 and CDR2 from the germline V gene are WSHSY and SAAADI. CDR3 sequence: CASRLAGGPYEQFF. CDR3 bases: TGCGCCAGCCGACTAGCGGGAGGGCCGTATGAGCAGTTCTTC.

J is TRBJ2-1 and V is TRBV3-1 (or the pseudogene TRBV3-2); D is perhaps TRBD2 (5 bases). V was cut by 4 bases and J by 8 bases, with 15 bases left in between. The germline V gene encodes CDR1 LGHDT and CDR2 YNNKEL (reference sequence). This CDR3 contains 14 residues. This chain's CDR3 is CASSRGDGVDEQFF. Written as DNA, the CDR3 is TGTGCCAGCAGCCGGGGTGACGGGGTGGATGAGCAGTTCTTC.

This clone was counted only a few times. This rearrangement joins TRBV4-3 to TRBJ1-1, with D perhaps matching TRBD1 (5 bases). Germline CDR1 is LGHNA and CDR2 is YSLEER. The CDR3 is made up of 14 amino acids. V gave up 6 bases and J gave up 0 bases, with 11 bases separating them. CDR3 protein: CASRFDRVNTEAFF. The CDR3 nucleotides are TGCGCCAGCAGATTTGACAGAGTGAACACTGAAGCTTTCTTT.

V gene TRBV6-5 combines with J gene TRBJ1-1; 8 bases match TRBD1. Germline V gene lookup returns CDR1 MNHEY and CDR2 SVGAGI. With V trimmed by 7 bases and J by 8 bases, 9 bases remained unmatched. The CDR3 contains 13 residues. The chain's CDR3 is CASTLPDRGEAFF. DNA of the CDR3: TGTGCCAGCACCCTACCCGACAGGGGAGAAGCTTTCTTT.

The V gene is TRBV6-2 or TRBV6-3, the J gene TRBJ1-1; D is unclear. This CDR3 has 16 amino acids. The germline CDR1 and CDR2 sequences are MNHEY and SVGEGT. Trimming took 5 bases from V and 3 from J, leaving 19 bases between them. The CDR3: CASSPAQRTLDTEAFF. DNA of the CDR3: TGTGCCAGCAGTCCCGCACAAAGAACCCTGGACACTGAAGCTTTCTTT.

The V call is TRBV7-9, the J call TRBJ1-2, with 7 bases matching TRBD1. From germline, CDR1 is SEHNR and CDR2 FQNEAQ (reference sequence). The CDR3 spans 12 residues. Trimming at V came to 5 bases and at J to 8 bases, leaving 5 bases not matched to a gene. The CDR3: CASSLTGVGYTF. Here the CDR3 DNA reads TGTGCCAGCAGCCTAACAGGGGTGGGCTACACCTTC.

This clone was counted only a few times. The V call is TRBV5-6, the J call TRBJ1-5; 10 bases align to TRBD1. The CDR3 covers 19 residues. The V segment lost 2 bases and the J segment 3 bases; nucleotides outside the gene matches: 14. CDR1 SGHDT and CDR2 YYEEEE come from the germline V gene. The CDR3 DNA sequence: TGTGCCAGCAGCTTTTCCGGGACAGGGGTGGCTGTCTACAATCAGCCCCAGCATTTT. This sequence encodes CASSFSGTGVAVYNQPQHF.